One and the same sample provided the 8 T cell receptor beta chains below, sequenced in a study of T cell repertoires in cytomegalovirus infection. TCRdb re-called the reads through MiXCR, storing one row per CDR3 protein. The sample yields some 900,000 distinct CDR3 sequences, roughly 33% seen once. No antigens are known for them. The sequenced sample was cultured CD8+ T cells from PBMCs, obtained from culture after CMV antigen stimulation. The receptors come from a human donor in good health (CMV status not recorded). Some clones in this sample may be carry-over from other donors' samples.

The V and J genes are TRBV27 and TRBJ1-6, with D tentatively TRBD1 (5 bases). This CDR3 has 12 residues. Trimming removed 4 bases from V and 16 bases from J, with 14 bases in between. Germline V gene data show CDR1 as MNHEY and CDR2 as SMNVEV (reference sequence). CDR3 sequence: CASSYLTGPLHF. The CDR3 DNA sequence: TGTGCCAGCAGTTACCTCACGGGGCCTCTCCACTTT.

This clonotype was seen only a few times. J is TRBJ2-5 and V is TRBV3-1; TRBD2 matches at 7 bases. From germline, CDR1 is LGHDT and CDR2 YNNKEL (reference sequence). Trimming took 1 base from V and 2 from J; bases not matched to a gene: 4. The CDR3 runs 15 residues. The CDR3, as DNA: TGTGCCAGCAGCCAAGCACTAGCGAGACAAGAGACCCAGTACTTC. Its protein is CASSQALARQETQYF.

About this clonotype itself: The junction differs from germline at one of its ends, possibly a read error. The J gene is TRBJ1-5, the V gene TRBV7-9; D gene unclear. The CDR3 length is 13 residues. Per germline, CDR1 SEHNR and CDR2 FQNEAQ (reference sequence). The DNA for the CDR3 is TGTGCCAGCAGCTGGGGATTCAATCACCCCCAGCATTTT. Encoded protein: CASSWGFNHPQHF.

This clonotype has just a few counts. This chain connects TRBV12-3 or TRBV12-4 to TRBJ2-3; D gene ambiguous. The V end was cut by 2 bases, the J end by 2 bases, with 14 bases between. CDR3 size: 16 residues. CDR3 protein: CASSLRPHTHTDTQYF. The CDR3 DNA follows: TGTGCCAGCAGTTTACGTCCACATACCCACACAGATACGCAGTATTTT.

V is TRBV7-9 and J is TRBJ2-7; the D is unclear. This CDR3 comprises 14 residues. The germline V gene encodes CDR1 SEHNR and CDR2 FQNEAQ (reference sequence). Trimming cost V 4 bases and J 2 bases, with 12 bases left between them. The CDR3 loop reads CASSSPAKAYEQYF. CDR3 in DNA: TGTGCCAGCAGCTCCCCGGCCAAGGCCTACGAGCAGTACTTC.

The rearrangement links TRBV29-1 to TRBJ1-3; unclear D gene. V was shortened by 5 bases and J by 0 bases, with 14 bases between the two germline ends. The CDR3 totals 15 residues. Germline lookup yields CDR1 SQVTM and CDR2 ANQGSEA. In DNA, the CDR3 is TGCAGCGTTCAAGGTTTATCGAGCTCTGGAAACACCATATATTTT. Translating it yields CSVQGLSSSGNTIYF.

V gene TRBV25-1 combines with J gene TRBJ2-7; TRBD1 agrees at 8 bases. Trimming at V came to 0 bases and at J to 0 bases, leaving 4 bases not matched to a gene. In germline, CDR1 is MGHDK, CDR2 SYGVNS. The CDR3 loop spans 16 amino acids. The CDR3 is CASSEYGTGISYEQYF. CDR3 in DNA: TGTGCCAGCAGTGAATATGGGACAGGCATCTCCTACGAGCAGTACTTC.

There are a few counts of this clonotype. V and J are TRBV7-6 and TRBJ2-1; 7 bases are shared with TRBD2. V was pared by 1 base and J by 6 bases, with 6 bases of the junction left unmatched. Germline V lookup: CDR1 SGHVS, CDR2 FNYEAQ. CDR3 length: 15 amino acids. The CDR3 here is CASSLVTQRGNEQFF. CDR3 sequence (DNA): TGTGCCAGCAGCTTAGTAACTCAGCGGGGCAATGAGCAGTTCTTC.